This T cell receptor (beta chain) was found in a study of shared clonotypes between healthy human individuals. General study results and limits: Depth of sequencing was expected to influence donor clonotype sharing. Sequencing of the sorted subsets was shown by rarefaction to be incomplete despite large depth. Roughly 5% of naive CD4 clonotypes were shared across a few donors.

This clone was detected only once. Its antigen is currently unknown. The authors divided CD4+ cells into CD45RA+ naive and CD45RA-negative memory subsets. Repertoires were generated with immunoSEQ multiplex PCR, while TCRdb's copy carries only in-frame clones and drops some. The sample contains approximately 2.5 million clones, 80% to 95% of which appear only once. CDR3 length: 15 amino acids. Trimming stripped 10 bases from V and 5 bases from J, with 21 bases between. Germline lookup yields CDR1 WSHSY and CDR2 SAAADI. V usage is TRBV10-2 and J usage is TRBJ2-1, with D maybe TRBD1 (8 bases). This TCR derives from a man between 18 and 35 years old in good health. Some clones in this sample may be carry-over from other donors' samples. Sample: naive CD4+ T cells from PBMCs. Indicated subset: CD45RA+ positively selected. The CDR3 region is CATQGAGAGDNEQFF. The CDR3 bases are TGCGCCACCCAGGGGGCGGGGGCGGGAGACAATGAGCAGTTCTTC.